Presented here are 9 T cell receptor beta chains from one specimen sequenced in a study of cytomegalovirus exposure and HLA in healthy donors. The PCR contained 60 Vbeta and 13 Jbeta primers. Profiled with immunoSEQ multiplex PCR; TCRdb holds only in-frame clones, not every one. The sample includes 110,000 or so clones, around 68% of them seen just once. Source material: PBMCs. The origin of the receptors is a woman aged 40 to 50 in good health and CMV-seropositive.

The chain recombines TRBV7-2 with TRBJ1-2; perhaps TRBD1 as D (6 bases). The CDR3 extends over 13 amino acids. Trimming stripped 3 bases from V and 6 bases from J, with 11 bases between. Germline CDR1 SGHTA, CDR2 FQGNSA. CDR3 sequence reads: CASSFTRTDGYTF. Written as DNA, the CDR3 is TGTGCCAGCAGCTTTACTCGGACAGATGGCTACACCTTC.

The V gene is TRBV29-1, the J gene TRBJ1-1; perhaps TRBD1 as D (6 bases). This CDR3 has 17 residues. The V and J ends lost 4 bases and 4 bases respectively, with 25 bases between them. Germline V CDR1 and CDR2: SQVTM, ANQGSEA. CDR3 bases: TGCAGCGTTGTGGGGGGGGGCGGGTTCGGGTTGGGCACTGAAGCTTTCTTT. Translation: CSVVGGGGFGLGTEAFF.

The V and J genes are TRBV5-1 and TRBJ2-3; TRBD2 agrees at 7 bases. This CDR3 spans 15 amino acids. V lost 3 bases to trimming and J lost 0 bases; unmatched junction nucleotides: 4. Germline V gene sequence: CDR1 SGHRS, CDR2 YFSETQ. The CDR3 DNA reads TGCGCCAGCAGCTCTGCGGGAGATAGCACAGATACGCAGTATTTT. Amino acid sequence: CASSSAGDSTDTQYF. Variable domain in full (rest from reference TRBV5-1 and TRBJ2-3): KAGVTQTPRYLIKTRGQQVTLSCSPISGHRSVSWYQQTPGQGLQFLFEYFSETQRNKGNFPGRFSGRQFSNSRSEMNVSTLELGDSALYLCASSSAGDSTDTQYFGPGTRLTVL.

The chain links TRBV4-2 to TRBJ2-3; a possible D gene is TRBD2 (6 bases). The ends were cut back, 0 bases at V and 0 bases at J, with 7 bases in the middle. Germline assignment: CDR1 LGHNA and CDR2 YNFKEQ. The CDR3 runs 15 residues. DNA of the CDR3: TGTGCCAGCAGCCAAGATGGGACTAGCACAGATACGCAGTATTTT. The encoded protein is CASSQDGTSTDTQYF.

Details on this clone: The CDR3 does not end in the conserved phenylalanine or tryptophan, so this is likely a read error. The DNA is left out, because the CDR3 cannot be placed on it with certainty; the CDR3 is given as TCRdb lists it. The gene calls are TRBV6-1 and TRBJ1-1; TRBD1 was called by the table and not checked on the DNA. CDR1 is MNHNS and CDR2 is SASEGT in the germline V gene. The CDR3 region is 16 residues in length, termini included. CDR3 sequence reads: CASSEKRGTGSGGRSM.

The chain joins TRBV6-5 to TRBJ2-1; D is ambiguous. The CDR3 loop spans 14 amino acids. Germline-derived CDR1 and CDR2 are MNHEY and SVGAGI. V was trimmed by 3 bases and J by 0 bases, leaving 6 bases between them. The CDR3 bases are TGTGCCAGCAGTTATGAGAGCTCCTACAATGAGCAGTTCTTC. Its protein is CASSYESSYNEQFF.

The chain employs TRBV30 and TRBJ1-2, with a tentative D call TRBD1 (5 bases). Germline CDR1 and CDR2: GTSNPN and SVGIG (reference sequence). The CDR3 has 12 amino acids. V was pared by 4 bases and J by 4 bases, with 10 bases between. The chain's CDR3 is CAWKRQSYGYTF. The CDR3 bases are TGTGCCTGGAAACGACAGTCCTATGGCTACACCTTC.

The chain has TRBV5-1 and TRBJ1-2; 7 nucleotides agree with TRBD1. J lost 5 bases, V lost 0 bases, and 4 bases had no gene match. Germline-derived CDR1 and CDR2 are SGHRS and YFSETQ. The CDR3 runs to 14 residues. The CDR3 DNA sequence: TGCGCCAGCAGCTTGGAGGGACAGCTTTATGGCTACACCTTC. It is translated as CASSLEGQLYGYTF.

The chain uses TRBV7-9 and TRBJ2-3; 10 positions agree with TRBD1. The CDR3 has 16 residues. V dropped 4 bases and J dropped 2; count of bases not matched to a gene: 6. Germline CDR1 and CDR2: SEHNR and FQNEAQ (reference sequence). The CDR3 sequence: CASSYRTGGDTDTQYF. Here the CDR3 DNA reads TGTGCCAGCAGCTACCGGACAGGGGGGGACACAGATACGCAGTATTTT.